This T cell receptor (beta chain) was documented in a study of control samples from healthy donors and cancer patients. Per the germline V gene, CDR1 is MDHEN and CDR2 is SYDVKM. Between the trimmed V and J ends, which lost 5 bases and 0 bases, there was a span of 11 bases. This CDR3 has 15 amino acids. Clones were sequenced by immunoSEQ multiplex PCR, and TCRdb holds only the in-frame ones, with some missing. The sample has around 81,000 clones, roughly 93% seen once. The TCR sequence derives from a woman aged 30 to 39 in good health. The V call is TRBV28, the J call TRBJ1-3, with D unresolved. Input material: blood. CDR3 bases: TGTGCCAGCAGTCCACCTGAACTCTCTGGAAACACCATATATTTT. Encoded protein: CASSPPELSGNTIYF.